One sample yielded the 3 T cell receptor beta chains listed below, sequenced in a study of human T cells and chemical hapten exposure. One entry per CDR3 protein, called by TCRdb with MiXCR from the RACE reads. The sample lists about 80,000 distinct CDR3 sequences; around 15% were seen once. Specified time point: pre-sensitization, week 0. Indicated treatment: therapeutic diphenylcyclopropenone sensitization with weekly scalp DPC. Source: whole blood, taken in connection with sensitization to the hapten diphenylcyclopropenone (DPC). The receptors shown here come from a woman in her forties or fifties with alopecia areata. Some clones in this sample may be carry-over from other donors' samples.

In its sample, this clonotype was seen a few times. The chain carries TRBV7-2 and TRBJ2-4; TRBD1 aligns across 7 bases. The CDR3 covers 15 residues. The germline V gene encodes CDR1 SGHTA and CDR2 FQGNSA. V lost 5 bases to trimming and J lost 0 bases; unmatched junction nucleotides: 4. The chain's CDR3 is CASSAGGSAKNIQYF. In nucleotides, the CDR3 is TGTGCCAGCAGCGCAGGGGGTTCAGCCAAAAACATTCAGTACTTC.

The CDR3 coding sequence is TGCAGTGCTAGAGATATCAGGTTTCCCAATCAGCCCCAGCATTTT. Its protein product is CSARDIRFPNQPQHF. The chain recombines TRBV20-1 with TRBJ1-5, with unresolved D. The CDR3 loop spans 15 amino acids. Trimming shortened V by 0 bases and J by 3 bases, and 12 bases separated the two germline ends. Per the germline V gene, CDR1 is DFQATT and CDR2 is SNEGSKA (reference sequence).

The J gene is TRBJ2-6, the V gene TRBV9; D gene unclear. Per germline, CDR1 SGDLS and CDR2 YYNGEE. The V end was cut by 2 bases, the J end by 1 base, with 7 bases between. There are 15 residues in the CDR3. The CDR3 here is CASSVSGSGANVLTF. The CDR3 nucleotides are TGTGCCAGCAGCGTTTCAGGTTCTGGGGCCAACGTCCTGACTTTC.